This T cell receptor beta chain was captured in a study of cytomegalovirus exposure and HLA in healthy donors. At the time of sampling, donors were nominally healthy, though unrecorded immune exposures were likely. There was no recording of CMV serostatus for this donor. PCR primers comprised 60 Vbeta and 13 Jbeta primers. The table came from immunoSEQ multiplex PCR; TCRdb's copy has only in-frame clones and leaves some out. This table has 150,000 to 200,000 clones, approximately 72% appearing once. The germline gives CDR1 GTSNPN, CDR2 SVGIG (reference sequence). V dropped 3 bases and J dropped 6 bases, with 18 bases sitting between them. CDR3 length: 14 residues. This clone is a singleton in its sample.

Sequences were obtained from PBMCs. The rearrangement links TRBV30 to TRBJ2-7; tentatively, D is TRBD2 (6 bases). This sequence was found in a human donor in good health. CDR3 in amino acids: CAWSPVVRGGEQYF. The DNA of the CDR3 is TGTGCCTGGAGCCCGGTCGTGAGGGGAGGCGAGCAGTACTTC. Supplemented by reference TRBV30 and TRBJ2-7, the full variable domain reads SQTIHQWPATLVQPVGSPLSLECTVEGTSNPNLYWYRQAAGRGLQLLFYSVGIGQISSEVPQNLSASRPQDRQFILSSKKLLLSDSGFYLCAWSPVVRGGEQYFGPGTRLTVT.